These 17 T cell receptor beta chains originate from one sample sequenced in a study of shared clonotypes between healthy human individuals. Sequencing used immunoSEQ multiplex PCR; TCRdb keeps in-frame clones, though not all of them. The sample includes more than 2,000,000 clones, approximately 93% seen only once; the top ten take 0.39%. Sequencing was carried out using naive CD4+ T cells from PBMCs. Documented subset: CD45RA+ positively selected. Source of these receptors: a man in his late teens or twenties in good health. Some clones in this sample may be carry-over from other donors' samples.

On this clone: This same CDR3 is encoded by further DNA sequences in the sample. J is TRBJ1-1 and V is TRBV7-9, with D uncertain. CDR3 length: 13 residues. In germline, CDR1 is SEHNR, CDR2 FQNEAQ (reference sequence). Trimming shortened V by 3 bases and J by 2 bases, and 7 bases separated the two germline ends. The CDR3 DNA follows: TGTGCCAGCAGCTTGGAGGTTAACACTGAAGCTTTCTTT. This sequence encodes CASSLEVNTEAFF.

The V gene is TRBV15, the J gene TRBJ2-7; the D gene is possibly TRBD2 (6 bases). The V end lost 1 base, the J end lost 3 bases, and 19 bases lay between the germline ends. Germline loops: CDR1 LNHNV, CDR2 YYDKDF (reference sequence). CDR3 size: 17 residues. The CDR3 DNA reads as TGTGCCACCAGCAGAGGGGGATCTAGCGTACACGTCTACGAGCAGTACTTC. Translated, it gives CATSRGGSSVHVYEQYF.

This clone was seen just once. The CDR3, as DNA: TGTGCCAGCAAATTAATCCACTCTGGAAACACCATATATTTT. Translating gives CASKLIHSGNTIYF. V is TRBV28 and J is TRBJ1-3; D remains unclear. The V and J ends lost 7 bases and 0 bases respectively, with 10 bases between them. The CDR3 extends over 14 amino acids. The germline gives CDR1 MDHEN, CDR2 SYDVKM.

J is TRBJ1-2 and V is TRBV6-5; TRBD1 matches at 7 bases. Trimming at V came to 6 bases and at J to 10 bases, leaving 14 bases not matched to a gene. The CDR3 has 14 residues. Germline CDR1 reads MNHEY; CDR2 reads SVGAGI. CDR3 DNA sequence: TGTGCCAGCAGGGGCCGTCGGGACAGTGAAAACTACACCTTC. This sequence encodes CASRGRRDSENYTF.

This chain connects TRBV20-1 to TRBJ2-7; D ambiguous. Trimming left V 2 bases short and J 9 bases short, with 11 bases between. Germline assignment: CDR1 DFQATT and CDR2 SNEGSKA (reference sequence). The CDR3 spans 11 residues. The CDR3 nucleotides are TGCAGTGCTAGACTGGGCGCTCGGCAGTACTTC. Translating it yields CSARLGARQYF.

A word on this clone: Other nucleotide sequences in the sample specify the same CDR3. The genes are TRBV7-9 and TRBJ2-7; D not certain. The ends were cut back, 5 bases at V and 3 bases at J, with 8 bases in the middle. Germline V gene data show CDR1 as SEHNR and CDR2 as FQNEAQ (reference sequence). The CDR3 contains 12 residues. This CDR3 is CASSPSSYEQYF. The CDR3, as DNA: TGTGCCAGCAGCCCATCTAGCTACGAGCAGTACTTC.

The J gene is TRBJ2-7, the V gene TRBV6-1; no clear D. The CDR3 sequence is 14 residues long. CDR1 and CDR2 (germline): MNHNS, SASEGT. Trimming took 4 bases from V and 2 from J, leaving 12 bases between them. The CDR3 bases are TGTGCCAGCAGTGTTGTAGTCCTCCCCTACGAGCAGTACTTC. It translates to CASSVVVLPYEQYF.

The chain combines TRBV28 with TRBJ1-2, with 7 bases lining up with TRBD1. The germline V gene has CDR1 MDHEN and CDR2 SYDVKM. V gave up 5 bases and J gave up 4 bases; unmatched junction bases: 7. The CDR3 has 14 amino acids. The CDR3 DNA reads TGTGCCAGCAGTCCCGGGACAGCGATCTATGGCTACACCTTC. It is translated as CASSPGTAIYGYTF.

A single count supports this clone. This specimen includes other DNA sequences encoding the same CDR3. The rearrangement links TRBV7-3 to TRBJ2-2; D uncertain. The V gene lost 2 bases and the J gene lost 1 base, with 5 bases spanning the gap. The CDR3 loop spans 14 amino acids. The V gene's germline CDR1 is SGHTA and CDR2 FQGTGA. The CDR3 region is CASSLFRNTGELFF. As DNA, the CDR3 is TGTGCCAGCAGCTTATTCAGGAACACCGGGGAGCTGTTTTTT. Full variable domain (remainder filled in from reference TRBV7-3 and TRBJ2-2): GAGVSQTPSNKVTEKGKYVELRCDPISGHTALYWYRQSLGQGPEFLIYFQGTGAADDSGLPNDRFFAVRPEGSVSTLKIQRTERGDSAVYLCASSLFRNTGELFFGEGSRLTVL.

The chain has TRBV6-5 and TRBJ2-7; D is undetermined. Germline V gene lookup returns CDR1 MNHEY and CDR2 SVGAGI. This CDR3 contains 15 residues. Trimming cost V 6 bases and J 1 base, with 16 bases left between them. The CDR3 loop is CASSAPGLLSYEQYF. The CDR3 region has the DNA TGTGCCAGCAGCGCCCCTGGGCTCTTGTCCTACGAGCAGTACTTC.

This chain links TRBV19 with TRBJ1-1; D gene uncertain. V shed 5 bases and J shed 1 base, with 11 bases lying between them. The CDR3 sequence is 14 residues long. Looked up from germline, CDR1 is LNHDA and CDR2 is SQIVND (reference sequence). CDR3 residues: CASSRARTNTEAFF. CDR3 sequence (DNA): TGTGCCAGTAGTCGGGCGAGAACGAACACTGAAGCTTTCTTT. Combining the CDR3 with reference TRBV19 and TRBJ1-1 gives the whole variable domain DGGITQSPKYLFRKEGQNVTLSCEQNLNHDAMYWYRQDPGQGLRLIYYSQIVNDFQKGDIAEGYSVSREKKESFPLTVTSAQKNPTAFYLCASSRARTNTEAFFGQGTRLTVV.

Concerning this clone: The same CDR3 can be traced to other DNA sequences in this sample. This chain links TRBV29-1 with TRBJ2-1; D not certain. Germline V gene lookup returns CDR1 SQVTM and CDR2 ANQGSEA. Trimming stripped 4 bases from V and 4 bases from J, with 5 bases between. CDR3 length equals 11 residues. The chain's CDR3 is CSVAIYNEQFF. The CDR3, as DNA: TGCAGCGTTGCCATTTACAATGAGCAGTTCTTC.

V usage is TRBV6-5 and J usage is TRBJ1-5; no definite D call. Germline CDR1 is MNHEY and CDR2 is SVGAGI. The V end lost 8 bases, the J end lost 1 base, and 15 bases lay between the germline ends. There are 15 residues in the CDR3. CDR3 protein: CASSETGRSNQPQHF. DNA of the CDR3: TGTGCCAGCTCGGAAACGGGCCGCAGCAATCAGCCCCAGCATTTT.

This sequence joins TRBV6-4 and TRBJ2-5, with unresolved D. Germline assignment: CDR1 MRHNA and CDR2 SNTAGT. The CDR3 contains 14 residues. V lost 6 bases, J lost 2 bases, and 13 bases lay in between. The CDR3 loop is CASRPRTAQETQYF. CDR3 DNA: TGTGCCAGCAGGCCGCGGACGGCACAAGAGACCCAGTACTTC.

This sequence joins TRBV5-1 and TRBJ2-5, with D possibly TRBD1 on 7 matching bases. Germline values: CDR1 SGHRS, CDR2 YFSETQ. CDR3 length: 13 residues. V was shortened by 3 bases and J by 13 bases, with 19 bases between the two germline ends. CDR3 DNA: TGCGCCAGCAGCTGGGGGAGGCAGGGACAGACGTACTTC. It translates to CASSWGRQGQTYF.

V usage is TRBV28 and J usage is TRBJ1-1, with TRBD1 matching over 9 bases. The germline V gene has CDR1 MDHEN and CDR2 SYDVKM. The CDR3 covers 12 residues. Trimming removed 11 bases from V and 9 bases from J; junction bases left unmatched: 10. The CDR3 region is CAGAGTGMQAFF. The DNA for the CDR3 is TGTGCCGGTGCCGGGACAGGGATGCAAGCTTTCTTT.

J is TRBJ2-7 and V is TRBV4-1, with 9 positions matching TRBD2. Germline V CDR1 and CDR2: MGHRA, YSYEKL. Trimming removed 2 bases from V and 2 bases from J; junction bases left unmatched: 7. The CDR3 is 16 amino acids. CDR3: CASSQPPGTSPYEQYF. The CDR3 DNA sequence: TGCGCCAGCAGCCAACCCCCCGGGACTAGCCCCTACGAGCAGTACTTC.